These T cell receptor beta chains were read from a single sample in a study of CD8+CD57+ T cells in acquired aplastic anemia. TCRdb independently ran MiXCR on the reads; one entry per CDR3 protein. The sample consists of around 400,000 distinct CDR3 sequences, just under 70% of them appearing once. The sample taken for sequencing was sorted CD4+, CD8+, or CD8+CD57+ T cells (not recorded which) from PBMCs. These receptors were collected from a human donor in good health, serving as a control. Each CDR3 is given without its conserved first and last residue.

V	J	CDR3
TRBV19	TRBJ1-2	ASWDSQRNYGYT
TRBV19	TRBJ1-3	ASSMGTASALMEKL
TRBV7-8	TRBJ2-7	ASSPGHNHDPQQY
TRBV7-9	TRBJ1-5	ASSLWGQSASA
TRBV11-3	TRBJ1-5	ASRYRTGDGNQPQH
TRBV29-1	TRBJ1-1	SARSGTVNTEAF
TRBV20-1	TRBJ1-2	SARVLGKGAYYGYT
TRBV7-7	TRBJ2-7	ASSLDSGSEQY
TRBV6-1	TRBJ1-2	ASSPRSGRPYGYT
TRBV5-1	TRBJ2-5	ASSEPGQQETQY
TRBV19	TRBJ2-2	ASRPLGATGELF
TRBV11-1	TRBJ1-6	ASSPGPPYNSPLH
TRBV20-1	TRBJ2-7	SAGPPGQGTYEQY
TRBV12-3/TRBV12-4	TRBJ2-3	ASSPNSGGASTDTQY
TRBV7-2	.	ASSKTGVQETQY
TRBV25-1	TRBJ1-1	ASSVGGDTEAF
TRBV6-1	TRBJ1-5	ASSEDSGRLNQPQH
TRBV7-2	TRBJ2-1	ASSLVGSGGSNGQF
TRBV2	.	ASSEGAGETYT
TRBV7-2	TRBJ2-7	ASSLAGSYSYKHY
TRBV7-6	TRBJ2-5	ASRRQGETQY
TRBV20-1	TRBJ2-7	SARWRGDLEY
TRBV7-9	TRBJ2-1	ASSPLDRPDEQF
TRBV7-3	TRBJ1-6	ASSSTPGTAHFE
TRBV4-2	TRBJ1-3	ASSFYICSARFESGNTIY
TRBV6-1	TRBJ1-6	ASSEMDRGNSPLH
TRBV9	TRBJ1-1	ASSRTGSGTEAF
TRBV5-6	TRBJ1-5	ASSLARGFTNQPQH
TRBV11-2	TRBJ1-2	ASSKKTGLNPYGYT
TRBV29-1	TRBJ1-1	SVDPGNTEAF
TRBV9	TRBJ2-1	ASSGGGYSKQF
TRBV11-2	TRBJ1-1	ASSLGPGLTNTEAF
TRBV9	TRBJ2-1	ASDRGGSGDEQF
TRBV20-1	TRBJ1-1	SVTRRSTEAF
TRBV7-7	TRBJ2-7	ATSRYRGPYDQY
TRBV7-8	TRBJ2-1	ASSTKTGWGEPTSYNEQF
TRBV20-1	TRBJ1-1	SARLRGGNTEAF
TRBV2	TRBJ1-2	ASRLGKDYGYT
TRBV5-1	TRBJ2-7	ASTPAVQGSEQY
TRBV19	TRBJ2-7	ASKDGGADYEQY
TRBV12-3/TRBV12-4	TRBJ1-1	ASSLSLGESEAF
TRBV3-1	TRBJ1-6	ASSYGRETPLH
TRBV29-1	TRBJ2-5	SVVKDRDVETQY
TRBV5-8	TRBJ1-1	ASSFMGVNTEAF
TRBV5-4	TRBJ1-4	ASNNRVGEKLF
TRBV12-3/TRBV12-4	TRBJ2-5	ARNQGQPLGAQY
TRBV7-2	TRBJ2-7	ASSFPTGAPAEQY
TRBV20-1	TRBJ2-1	SARLGELGNEQF
TRBV12-3/TRBV12-4	TRBJ2-1	ASNGNTGEQF
TRBV3-2	TRBJ2-7	ASSQDEGPRGTDYEQY
TRBV20-1	TRBJ1-2	SAWDRASYGYT
TRBV7-8	TRBJ2-1	ASSVGTRTYKQQF
TRBV7-8	TRBJ1-1	ASSQPRGGTVDTTEAF
TRBV20-1	TRBJ2-6	SARQEPSGANVLT
TRBV7-6	TRBJ1-6	ASSLYTADIQNQH
TRBV20-1	TRBJ1-1	SATDAGNAEAF
TRBV20-1	TRBJ1-1	SARDSGIQNTEAF
TRBV7-2	TRBJ2-7	ASSLSPRGGQSFEQY
TRBV10-3	TRBJ1-4	AISESARTAEEKLF
TRBV29-1	TRBJ2-7	SVVESQEQY